The 7 T cell receptor beta chains in this list originate from one sample, sequenced in a study of shared clonotypes between healthy human individuals. Cells designated naive CD8 were CD45RO-negative and were positively selected for CCR7, with terminally differentiated effector memory CD45RA+ cells excluded. TCRdb keeps only in-frame clones here, not all; method: immunoSEQ multiplex PCR. The sample lists approximately 600,000 clones, approximately 95% occurring once. Sequencing was performed on naive CD8+ T cells sorted from blood. All receptors come from a woman in her twenties or thirties in good health.

The rearrangement joins TRBV7-9 to TRBJ2-7, with 7 bases matching TRBD1. This CDR3 is built from 12 residues. Germline CDR1 SEHNR, CDR2 FQNEAQ (reference sequence). V gave up 5 bases and J gave up 7 bases; unmatched junction bases: 5. The DNA of the CDR3 is TGTGCCAGCAGCATGACAGGGCAGGAGCAGTACTTC. Protein product: CASSMTGQEQYF.

The J gene is TRBJ1-5, the V gene TRBV6-1; D gene unclear. CDR1 is MNHNS and CDR2 is SASEGT in the germline V gene. The CDR3 has 15 amino acids. V was trimmed by 2 bases and J by 3 bases, leaving 11 bases between them. CDR3 sequence reads: CASSEHLSLNQPQHF. The CDR3 bases are TGTGCCAGCAGTGAACACTTATCCCTCAATCAGCCCCAGCATTTT.

This rearrangement joins TRBV28 to TRBJ2-1, with a weak D call TRBD2 (6 bases). The CDR3 has 16 amino acids. The ends were cut back, 1 base at V and 0 bases at J, with 10 bases in the middle. CDR1 and CDR2 (germline): MDHEN, SYDVKM. CDR3 residues: CASSLSAGSSYNEQFF. CDR3 sequence (DNA): TGTGCCAGCAGTTTATCCGCGGGGAGCTCCTACAATGAGCAGTTCTTC. The full variable domain, its missing parts supplied by reference TRBV28 and TRBJ2-1, is DVKVTQSSRYLVKRTGEKVFLECVQDMDHENMFWYRQDPGLGLRLIYFSYDVKMKEKGDIPEGYSVSREKKERFSLILESASTNQTSMYLCASSLSAGSSYNEQFFGPGTRLTVL.

This sequence joins TRBV28 and TRBJ1-5; 8 positions match TRBD1. Trimming cost V 7 bases and J 1 base; bases outside gene matches: 12. In germline, CDR1 is MDHEN, CDR2 SYDVKM. This CDR3 has 17 amino acids. The CDR3 is CASNMIWTGLSNQPQHF. DNA for the CDR3: TGTGCCAGCAACATGATATGGACAGGGCTCAGCAATCAGCCCCAGCATTTT. The full variable domain, with the rest looked up from reference TRBV28 and TRBJ1-5, is DVKVTQSSRYLVKRTGEKVFLECVQDMDHENMFWYRQDPGLGLRLIYFSYDVKMKEKGDIPEGYSVSREKKERFSLILESASTNQTSMYLCASNMIWTGLSNQPQHFGDGTRLSIL.

This clone was found once. V gene TRBV11-2 combines with J gene TRBJ1-1; weak D call: TRBD1 (6 bases). Per germline, CDR1 SGHAT and CDR2 FQNNGV. The CDR3 is made up of 14 amino acids. The V end lost 4 bases, the J end lost 8 bases, and 17 bases lay between the germline ends. The CDR3 loop reads CASSSGTLIYEAFF. The CDR3 coding sequence is TGTGCCAGCAGCTCTGGGACACTGATATACGAAGCTTTCTTT. The whole variable domain, filled in from reference TRBV11-2 and TRBJ1-1, reads EAGVAQSPRYKIIEKRQSVAFWCNPISGHATLYWYQQILGQGPKLLIQFQNNGVVDDSQLPKDRFSAERLKGVDSTLKIQPAKLEDSAVYLCASSSGTLIYEAFFGQGTRLTVV.

The chain employs TRBV29-1 and TRBJ2-5, with unresolved D. Germline CDR1 is SQVTM and CDR2 is ANQGSEA. V was clipped by 7 bases and J by 4 bases, with 10 bases between them. The CDR3 totals 11 residues. CDR3: CSAYSGETQYF. For the CDR3, the DNA is TGCAGCGCCTATAGTGGAGAGACCCAGTACTTC.

CDR3 nucleotides: TGTGCCAGCAGTTACGGCCTAAACCCGCAGTACAATGAGCAGTTCTTC. Its protein product is CASSYGLNPQYNEQFF. The chain is built from TRBV6-5 and TRBJ2-1, with unresolved D. V was shortened by 2 bases and J by 4 bases, with 15 bases between the two germline ends. CDR1 and CDR2 (germline): MNHEY, SVGAGI. This CDR3 comprises 16 residues.